These T cell receptor beta chains were read from a single sample in a study of CD8 T cells in Susac syndrome. TCRdb re-analysed the immunoSEQ multiplex PCR reads in MiXCR, keeping a single row per CDR3 protein. The repertoire holds some 150,000 distinct CDR3 sequences, about 95% seen once, with 0.15% in the top ten. Sequencing used CD8+ T cells from PBMCs. The receptors derive from a human donor with multiple sclerosis. The CDR3 runs from the conserved cysteine through the conserved F or W. D genes are given only for firm matches. Some rows mark clone size as missing; the rest say once, few, many or name a class of expanded clone.

length: 12; V: TRBV13; D: .; size: .; J: TRBJ2-3; DNA: TGTGCCAGCAGCCCCTTTACGGATACGCAGTATTTT; CDR3: CASSPFTDTQYF
length: 13; V: TRBV27; D: TRBD1; size: few; J: TRBJ1-2; DNA: TGTGCCAGCTCTCCGGGACAGGGGTATGGCTACACCTTC; CDR3: CASSPGQGYGYTF
length: 11; V: TRBV20-1; D: .; size: .; J: TRBJ2-1; DNA: TGCAGTGCTCACCTCTACAATGAGCAGTTCTTC; CDR3: CSAHLYNEQFF
length: 15; V: TRBV7-9; D: .; size: .; J: TRBJ2-1; DNA: TGTGCCAGCAGCCAACCGGGCCGTCCTTATGCTGAGCAGTTCTTC; CDR3: CASSQPGRPYAEQFF
length: 13; V: TRBV20-1; D: .; size: .; J: TRBJ2-1; DNA: TGCAGTGCTAGCCGCAGACCCGCGAGTGAGCAGTTCTTC; CDR3: CSASRRPASEQFF
length: 18; V: TRBV6-5; D: TRBD1; size: .; J: TRBJ2-6; DNA: TGTGCCAGCAGTTACTCGAAGGGGGCAAGCTCTGGGGCCAACGTCCTGACTTTC; CDR3: CASSYSKGASSGANVLTF
length: 15; V: TRBV7-9; D: .; size: .; J: TRBJ1-6; DNA: TGTGCCAGCAGCTTAAACAGGCGGGCAGATTCACCCCTCCACTTT; CDR3: CASSLNRRADSPLHF
length: 12; V: TRBV7-9; D: .; size: .; J: TRBJ1-2; DNA: TGTGCTGTGCGGCATCCGGACTATGGCTACACCTTC; CDR3: CAVRHPDYGYTF
length: 14; V: TRBV27; D: .; size: once; J: TRBJ1-2; DNA: TGTGCCAGCAGTTTCGGGGGCCCCGGCTATGGCTACACCTTC; CDR3: CASSFGGPGYGYTF
length: 9; V: TRBV14; D: .; size: once; J: TRBJ1-2; DNA: TGTGCCAGCAGCAGCCCATTAAGCTTC; CDR3: CASSSPLSF
length: 14; V: TRBV20-1; D: .; size: once; J: TRBJ1-1; DNA: TGCAGTGCTGGGAGCGGGGCGGCGAACACTGAAGCTTTCTTT; CDR3: CSAGSGAANTEAFF
length: 16; V: TRBV20-1; D: TRBD1; size: .; J: TRBJ2-3; DNA: TGCAGTGCTAGAGAAAAAAGGGACAGGATCACAGATACGCAGTATTTT; CDR3: CSAREKRDRITDTQYF
length: 13; V: TRBV7-2; D: TRBD2; size: .; J: TRBJ2-1; DNA: TGTGCCAGCAGCTTCACTAGCGGAAATGAGCAGTTCTTC; CDR3: CASSFTSGNEQFF
length: 13; V: TRBV7-9; D: .; size: .; J: TRBJ1-2; DNA: TGTGCCAGCAGCTACCTCACTAACTATGGCTACACCTTC; CDR3: CASSYLTNYGYTF
length: 14; V: TRBV12-3/TRBV12-4; D: .; size: .; J: TRBJ2-3; DNA: TGTGCCAGCAGTTTAGGACAGCTCACAGATACGCAGTATTTT; CDR3: CASSLGQLTDTQYF
length: 12; V: TRBV13; D: .; size: .; J: TRBJ1-2; DNA: TGTGCCAGCAGCTTGCGGGGATCTGGCTACACCTTC; CDR3: CASSLRGSGYTF
length: 18; V: TRBV29-1; D: TRBD1; size: .; J: TRBJ1-1; DNA: TGCAGCGTTGAAGATGCTACAGGGGGGTTCATTTTGGACACTGAAGCTTTCTTT; CDR3: CSVEDATGGFILDTEAFF
length: 15; V: TRBV15; D: .; size: .; J: TRBJ2-7; DNA: TGTGCCACCAGCCATGAGCGGGTACCCACCTACGAGCAGTACTTC; CDR3: CATSHERVPTYEQYF
length: 14; V: TRBV3-1; D: .; size: .; J: TRBJ2-5; DNA: TGTGCCAGCAGCCAAGGTCAGCGGGAAGAGACCCAGTACTTC; CDR3: CASSQGQREETQYF
length: 14; V: TRBV12-3/TRBV12-4; D: TRBD1; size: .; J: TRBJ1-5; DNA: TGTGCCAGCAGTTTCGGACAGGGGGATCAGCCCCAGCATTTT; CDR3: CASSFGQGDQPQHF
length: 12; V: TRBV7-9; D: .; size: .; J: TRBJ1-1; DNA: TGTGCCAGCAGCTTAGGGCACGCTGAAGCTTTCTTT; CDR3: CASSLGHAEAFF
length: 15; V: TRBV7-2; D: .; size: .; J: TRBJ2-3; DNA: TGTGCCAGCAGCTTAGACTGGGGGAGCACAGATACGCAGTATTTT; CDR3: CASSLDWGSTDTQYF
length: 15; V: TRBV9; D: TRBD1; size: .; J: TRBJ2-1; DNA: TGTGCCAGCAGTAGGGGACAGGGGGCCTACAATGAGCAGTTCTTC; CDR3: CASSRGQGAYNEQFF
length: 12; V: TRBV29-1; D: .; size: .; J: TRBJ1-1; DNA: TGCAGCGTTTCCGATAGGAACACTGAAGCTTTCTTT; CDR3: CSVSDRNTEAFF
length: 16; V: TRBV3-1; D: .; size: once; J: TRBJ2-2; DNA: TGTGCCAGCAGCCAAGGGTGGGAAACGAACACCGGGGAGCTGTTTTTT; CDR3: CASSQGWETNTGELFF
length: 13; V: TRBV30; D: TRBD2; size: .; J: TRBJ2-2; DNA: TGTGCCTGGGGGCCAGCGGGAGGCGGGGAGCTGTTTTTT; CDR3: CAWGPAGGGELFF
length: 19; V: TRBV20-1; D: TRBD2; size: .; J: TRBJ2-3; DNA: TGCAGTGCTAACGTCCGGGGTGGTGTAGCGGGGGGGCCTAAAGATACGCAGTATTTT; CDR3: CSANVRGGVAGGPKDTQYF
length: 14; V: TRBV2; D: .; size: .; J: TRBJ2-7; DNA: TGTGCCAGCAGTTTGACAGGCCCTTACTACGAGCAGTACTTC; CDR3: CASSLTGPYYEQYF
length: 14; V: TRBV7-9; D: .; size: .; J: TRBJ1-2; DNA: TGTGCCAGCAGCGTGGGGGTATCTAACTATGGCTACACCTTC; CDR3: CASSVGVSNYGYTF
length: 15; V: TRBV11-2; D: .; size: .; J: TRBJ2-2; DNA: TGTGCCAGCAGCTTCGAACGGATTAACACCGGGGAGCTGTTTTTT; CDR3: CASSFERINTGELFF
length: 17; V: TRBV4-2; D: .; size: .; J: TRBJ2-3; DNA: TGTGCCAGCAGCCAAGATGTGGGTAGACCGGTCCCGGATACGCAGTATTTT; CDR3: CASSQDVGRPVPDTQYF
length: 12; V: TRBV20-1; D: .; size: once; J: TRBJ2-2; DNA: TGCAGTGATCGGTCATGGACCGGGGAGCTGTTTTTT; CDR3: CSDRSWTGELFF
length: 15; V: TRBV2; D: TRBD1; size: .; J: TRBJ2-1; DNA: TGTGCCAGCAGTGAAGCGGGACAGGTTTACAATGAGCAGTTCTTC; CDR3: CASSEAGQVYNEQFF
length: 13; V: TRBV19; D: .; size: .; J: TRBJ2-7; DNA: TGTGCCAGTAGAGACAGTTACTCCTACGAGCAGTACTTC; CDR3: CASRDSYSYEQYF
length: 15; V: TRBV4-2; D: .; size: .; J: TRBJ1-6; DNA: TGTGCCAGCAGCCAAAAGGGCCAGACTAATTCACCCCTCCACTTT; CDR3: CASSQKGQTNSPLHF
length: 15; V: TRBV5-1; D: .; size: .; J: TRBJ2-5; DNA: TGCGCCAGCAGCCAAAGGTGGGGGCTTCAAGAGACCCAGTACTTC; CDR3: CASSQRWGLQETQYF
length: 12; V: TRBV29-1; D: .; size: once; J: TRBJ2-3; DNA: TGCAGCGTTTGGGACGGAGGGGATACGCAGTATTTT; CDR3: CSVWDGGDTQYF
length: 12; V: TRBV30; D: .; size: few; J: TRBJ1-1; DNA: TGTGCCTGGAGTCGGTTGAACACTGAAGCTTTCTTT; CDR3: CAWSRLNTEAFF
length: 11; V: TRBV3-1; D: .; size: .; J: TRBJ1-5; DNA: TGTGAGGGGGGCTGCAATCAGCCCCAGCATTTT; CDR3: CEGGCNQPQHF
length: 14; V: TRBV27; D: .; size: once; J: TRBJ1-2; DNA: TGTGCCAGCAGTTTATCCATTCCAGGCGAGGGCTACACCTTC; CDR3: CASSLSIPGEGYTF
length: 14; V: TRBV7-9; D: .; size: .; J: TRBJ2-3; DNA: TGTGCCAGCAGCTCCCTTAGGGGCACAGATACGCAGTATTTT; CDR3: CASSSLRGTDTQYF
length: 16; V: TRBV2; D: TRBD2; size: once; J: TRBJ2-5; DNA: TGTGCCAGCAGTGAATTATCTCTAGCGGGCAGGGAGACCCAGTACTTC; CDR3: CASSELSLAGRETQYF
length: 13; V: TRBV4-2; D: .; size: few; J: TRBJ2-3; DNA: TGTGCCAGCAGCCCTAGCGAGACAGATACGCAGTATTTT; CDR3: CASSPSETDTQYF
length: 15; V: TRBV14; D: .; size: .; J: TRBJ2-3; DNA: TGTGCCAGCAGCCAAGGAGGGGGGGGCTGGGATACGCAGTATTTT; CDR3: CASSQGGGGWDTQYF
length: 15; V: TRBV7-9; D: .; size: .; J: TRBJ2-2; DNA: TGTGCCAGCAGCTTTCAACCTCCGGTCACCGGGGAGCTGTTTTTT; CDR3: CASSFQPPVTGELFF
length: 13; V: TRBV27; D: .; size: .; J: TRBJ2-5; DNA: TGTGCCAGCAGCATAGGGAGTTTCGGGACCCAGTACTTC; CDR3: CASSIGSFGTQYF
length: 14; V: TRBV2; D: .; size: .; J: TRBJ1-1; DNA: TGTGCCAGCAGTGATTCGACGGAGCACACTGAAGCTTTCTTT; CDR3: CASSDSTEHTEAFF
length: 16; V: TRBV7-9; D: TRBD1; size: .; J: TRBJ1-5; DNA: TGTGCCAGCAGCTTAGTTACGACAGGGAGCAATCAGCCCCAGCATTTT; CDR3: CASSLVTTGSNQPQHF